The clone carrying this T cell receptor beta chain showed up just a few times. Original analysis: Researchers report that nucleated cell counts were estimated from reference gene primer amplification. TCRdb's table, derived via immunoSEQ multiplex PCR, lists solely in-frame clones and lacks some. V and J calls and clone size are given by that table; D and trimming were obtained from the DNA. The sample consists of nearly 350,000 clones, around four fifths of them appearing once. This specimen belongs to a study of blood T cell repertoires in COVID-19. Study in general: In each case, the material was cDNA or gDNA derived from T cells, B-cell-depleted T cells, or PBMCs.

With 4 bases removed from V and 0 bases from J, the gap between germline ends came to 8 bases. Germline loops: CDR1 SGHKS, CDR2 YYEKEE (reference sequence). CDR3 size: 14 residues. The sequence was collected from a young man with active or convalescent COVID-19. The chain employs TRBV5-5 and TRBJ1-5, with no clear D. The sample consisted of peripheral blood. For the CDR3, the DNA is TGTGCCAGCAGCGGAGGGTATAGCAATCAGCCCCAGCATTTT. Its protein product is CASSGGYSNQPQHF.